This T cell receptor beta chain derives from a study of blood T cell repertoires in COVID-19. J was trimmed by 2 bases and V by 6 bases; bases with no gene match: 4. CDR1 and CDR2 from the germline V gene are SQVTM and ANQGSEA. The CDR3 is 12 residues long. Clones were read by immunoSEQ multiplex PCR, and TCRdb kept only the in-frame ones, dropping some. The table has roughly 150,000 clones, about 80% seen once; the top ten hold around 8%. The sequence derives from a human donor in a cohort sampled during active COVID-19. The sequencing sample was made of peripheral blood. This chain joins TRBV29-1 and TRBJ2-7; 7 nucleotides agree with TRBD1. The CDR3 nucleotides read TGCAGCGTAAAGGACAGGCCCTACGAGCAGTACTTC. Its protein is CSVKDRPYEQYF.